The source of this T cell receptor (beta chain) is a study of CD8 T cells in ankylosing spondylitis. Overall study findings and caveats: In peripheral blood, disease-linked CD8+ clones occurred at relatively low frequencies. Made up of eight highly homologous variants, a TCR beta motif appeared characteristic of ankylosing spondylitis blood.

TCRdb re-called the 5' RACE reads through MiXCR, storing one row per CDR3 protein. The sample lists approximately 500,000 distinct CDR3 sequences, about 13% occurring once. The length of the CDR3 is 16 residues. Germline V gene data show CDR1 as DFQATT and CDR2 as SNEGSKA (reference sequence). Between the trimmed V and J ends, which lost 1 base and 1 base, there was a span of 14 bases. Regarding this clonotype: Its antigen is not known.

The rearrangement joins TRBV20-1 to TRBJ2-1; perhaps TRBD2 as D (6 bases). Source material: blood, either unsorted or a sorted T cell fraction (not recorded which). The sequence was obtained from a male donor with ankylosing spondylitis. The CDR3 coding sequence is TGCAGTGCTAGAGTTCCCCGCGCGGGGTCCTACAATGAGCAGTTCTTC. Its protein product is CSARVPRAGSYNEQFF.